The 29 T cell receptor beta chains reported below all come from one sample, sequenced in a study of blood T cell repertoires in COVID-19. Using immunoSEQ multiplex PCR, the repertoire was profiled, and TCRdb retains in-frame clones only, with some absent. The sample has roughly 380,000 clones, over 75% seen once. The source material was peripheral blood. The origin of the receptors is a woman aged 35 to 49 with COVID-19, enrolled during active disease.

The V call is TRBV28, the J call TRBJ1-5, with TRBD1 identical over 9 bases. Germline lookup yields CDR1 MDHEN and CDR2 SYDVKM. V lost 6 bases and J lost 7; bases outside the gene matches: 13. The CDR3 has 16 amino acids. CDR3 residues: CASSEPGQGGWQPQHF. The CDR3 DNA is TGTGCCAGCAGCGAACCGGGACAGGGCGGTTGGCAGCCCCAGCATTTT.

The chain carries TRBV3-1 (or the pseudogene TRBV3-2) and TRBJ1-3, with no clear D. The CDR3 sequence is 13 residues long. Per the germline V gene, CDR1 is LGHDT and CDR2 is YNNKEL (reference sequence). Trimming removed 9 bases from V and 4 bases from J, with 13 bases in between. The CDR3 is CARKGGPGNTIYF. Here the CDR3 DNA reads TGTGCCAGAAAGGGAGGGCCCGGAAACACCATATATTTT.

The chain joins TRBV4-1 to TRBJ2-2; 8 bases agree with TRBD1. Trimming took 0 bases from V and 3 from J; bases not matched to a gene: 3. The CDR3 covers 16 residues. The germline V gene has CDR1 MGHRA and CDR2 YSYEKL. CDR3 sequence: CASSQDRDRYTGELFF. The DNA of the CDR3 is TGCGCCAGCAGCCAAGACCGGGACAGGTACACCGGGGAGCTGTTTTTT.

This clone was detected only a few times. The J gene is TRBJ1-3, the V gene TRBV6-5, with a weak D call TRBD1 (6 bases). The CDR3 spans 15 residues. Germline V CDR1 and CDR2: MNHEY, SVGAGI. V gave up 6 bases and J gave up 2 bases, with 14 bases separating them. DNA for the CDR3: TGTGCCAGCAGCGTAGGGGGTAGTCCTGGAAACACCATATATTTT. This translates into CASSVGGSPGNTIYF.

V is TRBV19 and J is TRBJ1-5, with D possibly TRBD1 on 5 matching bases. Germline CDR1 is LNHDA and CDR2 is SQIVND (reference sequence). CDR3 size: 13 residues. Trimming removed 7 bases from V and 6 bases from J, with 13 bases in between. The CDR3: CASTTRGIQPQHF. Here the CDR3 DNA reads TGTGCCAGTACCACCCGGGGGATTCAGCCCCAGCATTTT. Full variable domain (rest looked up from reference TRBV19 and TRBJ1-5): DGGITQSPKYLFRKEGQNVTLSCEQNLNHDAMYWYRQDPGQGLRLIYYSQIVNDFQKGDIAEGYSVSREKKESFPLTVTSAQKNPTAFYLCASTTRGIQPQHFGDGTRLSIL.

The chain carries TRBV5-3 and TRBJ1-4, with 9 bases lining up with TRBD1. TRBV5-3 has ORF status, its function being uncertain. Trimming at V came to 4 bases and at J to 8 bases, leaving 21 bases not matched to a gene. The CDR3 runs to 19 residues. CDR3 nucleotide sequence: TGTGCCAGAAGCCCGATTCATAATTCTTGGACAGGGGATGTAGAAAAACTGTTTTTT. Its protein product is CARSPIHNSWTGDVEKLFF.

On this clone: This sample includes further DNA sequences coding for the same CDR3. The V call is TRBV27, the J call TRBJ2-7; D call uncertain. CDR1 and CDR2 from the germline V gene are MNHEY and SMNVEV (reference sequence). This CDR3 region has 13 residues. Deletions cut 2 bases from V and 1 base from J, with 6 bases between. CDR3 in DNA: TGTGCCAGCAGTTTACTCCCGTCCTACGAGCAGTACTTC. It encodes CASSLLPSYEQYF.

This clone has a single count. The chain carries TRBV19 and TRBJ2-5, with a tentative D call TRBD2 (5 bases). Trimming removed 3 bases from V and 2 bases from J, with 13 bases in between. The germline V gene encodes CDR1 LNHDA and CDR2 SQIVND (reference sequence). The CDR3 extends over 15 amino acids. The CDR3 DNA is TGTGCCAGTAGTATGATAAGCGGAGTACAAGAGACCCAGTACTTC. Residues: CASSMISGVQETQYF. The complete variable domain, with remaining parts taken from reference TRBV19 and TRBJ2-5, reads DGGITQSPKYLFRKEGQNVTLSCEQNLNHDAMYWYRQDPGQGLRLIYYSQIVNDFQKGDIAEGYSVSREKKESFPLTVTSAQKNPTAFYLCASSMISGVQETQYFGPGTRLLVL.

In the case of this clone: Other nucleotide sequences in the sample specify the same CDR3. This chain uses TRBV5-4 with TRBJ2-7; maybe TRBD1 (6 bases). CDR3 length: 14 amino acids. Trimming pared 4 bases from V and 0 bases from J, leaving 11 bases between. The germline V gene has CDR1 SGHNT and CDR2 YYREEE (reference sequence). CDR3 nucleotides: TGTGCCAGCAGCGCGATGACAGGCTCCTACGAGCAGTACTTC. Residues: CASSAMTGSYEQYF.

In the case of this clone: Relative to the germline gene, one junction end is altered; a read error may explain this. The chain combines TRBV6-2 or TRBV6-3 with TRBJ1-2, with a tentative D call TRBD1 (6 bases). The CDR3 is made up of 11 amino acids. The V gene's germline CDR1 is MNHEY and CDR2 SVGEGT. As DNA, the CDR3 is TGTGCCACCAGCCAGGGGTATGACTACACCTTC. Amino acid sequence: CATSQGYDYTF.

V and J are TRBV5-1 and TRBJ2-7; D is perhaps TRBD2 (5 bases). Trimming removed 0 bases at V and 1 base at J, with 20 bases between. The germline CDR1 and CDR2 sequences are SGHRS and YFSETQ. CDR3 size: 18 residues. In DNA form, the CDR3 reads TGCGCCAGCAGCTTGGGATCAGGACTCACACCTTCTTCCTACGAGCAGTACTTC. Amino acids: CASSLGSGLTPSSYEQYF.

V gene TRBV4-3 combines with J gene TRBJ1-2; D unclear. Germline lookup yields CDR1 LGHNA and CDR2 YSLEER. Between the trimmed V and J ends, which lost 0 bases and 1 base, there was a span of 21 bases. The CDR3 runs to 19 residues. CDR3 bases: TGCGCCAGCAGCCAAGATCTTATGGCAGATCAAATCCTTAACTATGGCTACACCTTC. Amino acids: CASSQDLMADQILNYGYTF.

The rearrangement uses TRBV28 and TRBJ2-2; weak D call: TRBD2 (7 bases). V was trimmed by 7 bases and J by 1 base, leaving 13 bases between them. The germline gives CDR1 MDHEN, CDR2 SYDVKM. The CDR3 loop spans 15 amino acids. The CDR3 coding sequence is TGTGCCAGCATCAAAGGGGGGGTGAACACCGGGGAGCTGTTTTTT. Residues: CASIKGGVNTGELFF. Full variable domain (missing parts from reference TRBV28 and TRBJ2-2): DVKVTQSSRYLVKRTGEKVFLECVQDMDHENMFWYRQDPGLGLRLIYFSYDVKMKEKGDIPEGYSVSREKKERFSLILESASTNQTSMYLCASIKGGVNTGELFFGEGSRLTVL.

The chain links TRBV2 to TRBJ1-4; perhaps TRBD1 as D (5 bases). The V end was cut by 6 bases, the J end by 8 bases, with 13 bases between. The CDR3 covers 13 residues. Germline assignment: CDR1 SNHLY and CDR2 FYNNEI. CDR3 in amino acids: CASRSEGLEKLFF. CDR3 nucleotide sequence: TGTGCCAGCAGGTCGGAGGGACTGGAAAAACTGTTTTTT.

The chain joins TRBV5-1 to TRBJ2-2; D might be TRBD1 (6 bases). Between the trimmed V and J ends, which lost 4 bases and 0 bases, there was a span of 13 bases. CDR1 is SGHRS and CDR2 is YFSETQ in the germline V gene. The CDR3 is 16 amino acids. CDR3 nucleotide sequence: TGCGCCAGCAGCCAAGGACAGTCCTCGAACACCGGGGAGCTGTTTTTT. Its protein product is CASSQGQSSNTGELFF.

With respect to this clone: This CDR3 is missing its conserved last phenylalanine or tryptophan, likely due to a read error. No DNA is shown, since the ends of the CDR3 on it are uncertain; the CDR3 is the one TCRdb lists. The rearrangement joins TRBV7-6 to TRBJ1-2; the table gives TRBD1 as D, unverified against the DNA. The CDR3 is 8 amino acids long, termini counted. Germline V gene data show CDR1 as SGHVS and CDR2 as FNYEAQ. The CDR3 spells CASSLYNL.

This chain connects TRBV24-1 to TRBJ1-2, with D possibly matching TRBD1 (5 bases). Germline values: CDR1 KGHDR, CDR2 SFDVKD. V was shortened by 4 bases and J by 2 bases, with 13 bases between the two germline ends. The CDR3 has 15 amino acids. CDR3 sequence reads: CATSERGGPNYGYTF. The CDR3 nucleotides read TGTGCCACCAGTGAGCGCGGGGGACCAAACTATGGCTACACCTTC.

The CDR3 spells CASSQGGNIQYF. DNA for the CDR3: TGTGCCAGCAGCCAAGGCGGGAACATTCAGTACTTC. The chain is built from TRBV3-1 (or the pseudogene TRBV3-2) and TRBJ2-4, with TRBD2 as a possible D gene (5 bases). Between the trimmed V and J ends, which lost 1 base and 7 bases, there was a span of 5 bases. The CDR3 sequence is 12 residues long. The germline CDR1 and CDR2 sequences are LGHDT and YNNKEL (reference sequence).

The chain uses TRBV20-1 and TRBJ2-1; D not certain. V was shortened by 3 bases and J by 2 bases, with 8 bases between the two germline ends. Looked up from germline, CDR1 is DFQATT and CDR2 is SNEGSKA (reference sequence). The CDR3 consists of 13 residues. CDR3 sequence (DNA): TGCAGTGCTAGTGCTCAGGCCTACAATGAGCAGTTCTTC. Translating gives CSASAQAYNEQFF.

DNA of the CDR3: TGCGCCAGCAGCCCTCATGTGACAGGGCCCTACAATGAGCAGTTCTTC. Its translation is CASSPHVTGPYNEQFF. This rearrangement joins TRBV5-1 to TRBJ2-1; 7 bases agree with TRBD1. There are 16 residues in the CDR3. V gave up 4 bases and J gave up 2 bases; unmatched junction bases: 9. CDR1 is SGHRS, CDR2 YFSETQ, per germline.

V is TRBV4-1 and J is TRBJ1-5; 7 nucleotides match TRBD1. V dropped 3 bases and J dropped 1; count of bases not matched to a gene: 6. From germline, CDR1 is MGHRA and CDR2 YSYEKL. The CDR3 contains 16 residues. The CDR3 reads CASSQENRGSNQPQHF. The CDR3 region has the DNA TGCGCCAGCAGCCAGGAAAACAGGGGAAGCAATCAGCCCCAGCATTTT.

The rearrangement uses TRBV19 and TRBJ1-2; D is perhaps TRBD1 (5 bases). Germline V CDR1 and CDR2: LNHDA, SQIVND (reference sequence). The V end was cut by 3 bases, the J end by 6 bases, with 8 bases between. The CDR3 sequence is 12 residues long. CDR3 nucleotides: TGTGCCAGTAGTATGTGGGGCGATGGCTACACCTTC. Encoded protein: CASSMWGDGYTF.

The chain links TRBV2 to TRBJ1-5; 8 positions match TRBD1. Germline V gene sequence: CDR1 SNHLY, CDR2 FYNNEI. This CDR3 is built from 15 residues. With 6 bases clipped from V and 6 bases from J, the junction kept 10 bases outside the gene matches. CDR3 sequence: CASRIGQGSGQPQHF. The CDR3 DNA reads as TGTGCCAGCAGAATTGGACAGGGCTCGGGTCAGCCCCAGCATTTT.

The rearrangement links TRBV7-9 to TRBJ2-3; maybe TRBD2 (5 bases). The CDR3 is made up of 14 amino acids. The V gene lost 4 bases and the J gene lost 2 bases, with 10 bases spanning the gap. The germline V gene has CDR1 SEHNR and CDR2 FQNEAQ (reference sequence). The CDR3 coding sequence is TGTGCCAGCAGCTCGGGATTGTTCACAGATACGCAGTATTTT. Residues: CASSSGLFTDTQYF.

The chain carries TRBV28 and TRBJ2-2; TRBD1 might be the D (7 bases). CDR1 MDHEN and CDR2 SYDVKM come from the germline V gene. V was trimmed by 2 bases and J by 6 bases, leaving 13 bases between them. CDR3 length: 15 amino acids. CDR3 residues: CASSLGGGLAGELFF. For the CDR3, the DNA is TGTGCCAGCAGTTTAGGAGGGGGCCTCGCCGGGGAGCTGTTTTTT.

This clone was detected a few times. The chain employs TRBV28 and TRBJ2-5; weak D call: TRBD2 (6 bases). The germline CDR1 and CDR2 sequences are MDHEN and SYDVKM. The germline V and J ends were trimmed by 2 bases and 7 bases, with 11 bases remaining between them. The CDR3 extends over 13 amino acids. The CDR3 bases are TGTGCCAGCAGTTTAAACGGCGGGGTGACCCAGTACTTC. This encodes CASSLNGGVTQYF.

V and J are TRBV4-2 and TRBJ1-5; 10 positions match TRBD1. CDR3 length: 17 residues. Germline V gene data show CDR1 as LGHNA and CDR2 as YNFKEQ. Trimming at V came to 3 bases and at J to 5 bases, leaving 10 bases not matched to a gene. The DNA for the CDR3 is TGTGCCAGCAGCCAGGGAACCGGGACAGGGGTTTATCAGCCCCAGCATTTT. It specifies CASSQGTGTGVYQPQHF.

The chain recombines TRBV11-3 with TRBJ2-5, with a tentative D call TRBD2 (5 bases). The CDR3 runs to 14 residues. Trimming shortened V by 5 bases and J by 5 bases, and 15 bases separated the two germline ends. Germline CDR1 SGHNT, CDR2 YENEEA. CDR3 bases: TGTGCCAGCAGCGCAAGCGGCCGCCGGGAGACCCAGTACTTC. It yields the protein CASSASGRRETQYF.

The V and J genes are TRBV7-9 and TRBJ2-1; 7 bases map to TRBD2. CDR1 and CDR2 from the germline V gene are SEHNR and FQNEAQ (reference sequence). V was pared by 3 bases and J by 3 bases, with 5 bases of the junction left unmatched. The CDR3 sequence is 15 residues long. The CDR3 nucleotides read TGTGCCAGCAGCTTTGGGTCTAGCGGCTACAATGAGCAGTTCTTC. Protein: CASSFGSSGYNEQFF.